One and the same sample provided the 15 T cell receptor beta chains below, sequenced in a study of response to subunit inactivated influenza vaccine. TCRdb redid the calling of the RT-PCR reads with MiXCR, one entry per CDR3 protein. The table shows about 780,000 distinct CDR3 sequences, with approximately 18% occurring only once. This sample comprised PBMCs from blood, obtained about 5 days after vaccination. Receptors were obtained from a man over 45 who received an inactivated influenza vaccine.

V is TRBV4-1 and J is TRBJ2-1; 7 bases map to TRBD2. The V and J ends lost 4 bases and 2 bases, in that order; junction bases with no gene match: 5. The CDR3 has 15 amino acids. Germline CDR1 reads MGHRA; CDR2 reads YSYEKL. The DNA for the CDR3 is TGCGCCAGCAGCCCCCCGGCGGGGGCCTACAATGAGCAGTTCTTC. Amino acid sequence: CASSPPAGAYNEQFF.

The chain uses TRBV13 and TRBJ2-5; no firm D call. This CDR3 is built from 13 residues. V lost 2 bases to trimming and J lost 5 bases, with 9 bases between them. Germline values: CDR1 PRHDT, CDR2 FYEKMQ (reference sequence). CDR3 nucleotides: TGTGCCAGCAGCTTAAATGGAGAGGAGACCCAGTACTTC. Amino acid sequence: CASSLNGEETQYF.

This clonotype has just one count. The chain couples TRBV3-1 to TRBJ2-2, with D unclear. The germline V and J ends were trimmed by 0 bases and 5 bases, with 7 bases remaining between them. The CDR3 totals 14 residues. Germline CDR1 is LGHDT and CDR2 is YNNKEL (reference sequence). The CDR3 reads CASSQDGPTGELFF. The DNA of the CDR3 is TGTGCCAGCAGCCAAGATGGGCCTACCGGGGAGCTGTTTTTT.

The gene calls are TRBV3-1 and TRBJ2-1; D not certain. Germline V gives CDR1 LGHDT, CDR2 YNNKEL (reference sequence). This CDR3 contains 17 residues. Trimming shortened V by 0 bases and J by 0 bases, and 12 bases separated the two germline ends. CDR3 coding DNA: TGTGCCAGCAGCCAAGATGAGGAGCCAGGCTCCTACAATGAGCAGTTCTTC. Protein: CASSQDEEPGSYNEQFF.

This clonotype was detected a few times. The CDR3 is CASTETGRTEAFF. CDR3 bases: TGTGCCAGCACTGAGACAGGGCGCACTGAAGCTTTCTTT. This rearrangement joins TRBV5-6 to TRBJ1-1; 7 bases line up with TRBD1. Germline assignment: CDR1 SGHDT and CDR2 YYEEEE. V trimming: 6 bases; J trimming: 4 bases; junction bases outside the gene matches: 6. CDR3 length equals 13 residues.

This clonotype was seen repeatedly, ten times or more. The chain couples TRBV7-2 to TRBJ2-2; a possible D gene is TRBD2 (5 bases). The germline V gene has CDR1 SGHTA and CDR2 FQGNSA. The CDR3 consists of 13 residues. V was cut by 1 base and J by 8 bases, with 8 bases left in between. CDR3 sequence (DNA): TGTGCCAGCAGCTTAGGCGGAGGAGGGGAGCTGTTTTTT. It encodes CASSLGGGGELFF.

This clonotype was seen a handful of times. This chain connects TRBV20-1 to TRBJ2-3; 8 nucleotides agree with TRBD1. Trimming at V came to 3 bases and at J to 2 bases, leaving 4 bases not matched to a gene. The CDR3 has 14 amino acids. Germline lookup yields CDR1 DFQATT and CDR2 SNEGSKA (reference sequence). CDR3 residues: CSARDRVHTDTQYF. CDR3 in DNA: TGCAGTGCTAGGGACAGGGTTCACACAGATACGCAGTATTTT.

This clonotype was observed a handful of times. J is TRBJ2-5 and V is TRBV20-1, with TRBD2 identical over 9 bases. The CDR3 is 14 residues long. From germline, CDR1 is DFQATT and CDR2 SNEGSKA (reference sequence). V shed 3 bases and J 5 bases; nucleotides not matched to a gene: 7. The CDR3 DNA sequence: TGCAGTGCTAGCGCAGCGGGGGGCCCCGAGACCCAGTACTTC. Encoded protein: CSASAAGGPETQYF.

This clonotype was observed many times. J is TRBJ2-3 and V is TRBV7-3; a possible D gene is TRBD2 (5 bases). The ends were cut back, 1 base at V and 5 bases at J, with 7 bases in the middle. Germline values: CDR1 SGHTA, CDR2 FQGTGA. This CDR3 is built from 13 residues. The CDR3 bases are TGTGCCAGCAGCTTAAAACGGGGAGATACGCAGTATTTT. Translation gives CASSLKRGDTQYF.

CDR3 sequence: CSVGRSGGGGNEQFF. The CDR3 bases are TGCAGCGTTGGAAGGAGCGGGGGCGGGGGCAATGAGCAGTTCTTC. The chain links TRBV29-1 to TRBJ2-1; TRBD2 matches at 8 bases. The CDR3 extends over 15 amino acids. Germline CDR1 is SQVTM and CDR2 is ANQGSEA. V dropped 4 bases and J dropped 6; count of bases not matched to a gene: 11.

Only one count was recorded for this clonotype. J is TRBJ2-3 and V is TRBV12-5, with D maybe TRBD1 (7 bases). Germline V gene sequence: CDR1 LGHNT, CDR2 FRNRAP. This CDR3 has 15 residues. Deletions cut 5 bases from V and 2 bases from J, with 14 bases between. The CDR3 DNA reads as TGTGCTAGTGGTCCGGGGGACAGAACCACAGATACGCAGTATTTT. This translates into CASGPGDRTTDTQYF.

The J gene is TRBJ2-3, the V gene TRBV11-1; TRBD2 matches 9 bases. The CDR3 extends over 15 amino acids. The junction had 6 bases not matched to a gene; V was cut back by 5 bases and J by 3 bases. Germline V gene lookup returns CDR1 SGHAT and CDR2 FQDESV (reference sequence). The CDR3 sequence: CASSDSGGQTDTQYF. As DNA, the CDR3 is TGTGCCAGCAGCGATAGCGGGGGACAAACAGATACGCAGTATTTT.

The chain recombines TRBV12-3 or TRBV12-4 with TRBJ2-7, with D perhaps TRBD1 (6 bases). The V and J ends lost 5 bases and 5 bases respectively, with 19 bases between them. The CDR3 has 15 residues. Here the CDR3 reads CASSPRSQGAHEQYF. The CDR3 DNA reads as TGTGCCAGCAGTCCCCGTTCACAGGGAGCCCACGAGCAGTACTTC.

This clonotype was detected only a few times. The chain joins TRBV9 to TRBJ2-2; 7 nucleotides line up with TRBD1. The CDR3 is made up of 16 amino acids. Germline V CDR1 and CDR2: SGDLS, YYNGEE. J lost 1 base, V lost 2 bases, and 5 bases had no gene match. CDR3 residues: CASSVMGQLNTGELFF. CDR3 DNA: TGTGCCAGCAGCGTTATGGGACAGTTGAACACCGGGGAGCTGTTTTTT.

There are many counts of this clonotype. The V and J genes are TRBV29-1 and TRBJ2-3, with TRBD2 matching 10 bases. CDR3 length equals 13 residues. V gave up 8 bases and J gave up 4 bases; unmatched junction bases: 6. Germline CDR1 is SQVTM and CDR2 is ANQGSEA. In nucleotides, the CDR3 is TGCAGCATGTGGACTAGCGGTTCAGATACGCAGTATTTT. This sequence encodes CSMWTSGSDTQYF.